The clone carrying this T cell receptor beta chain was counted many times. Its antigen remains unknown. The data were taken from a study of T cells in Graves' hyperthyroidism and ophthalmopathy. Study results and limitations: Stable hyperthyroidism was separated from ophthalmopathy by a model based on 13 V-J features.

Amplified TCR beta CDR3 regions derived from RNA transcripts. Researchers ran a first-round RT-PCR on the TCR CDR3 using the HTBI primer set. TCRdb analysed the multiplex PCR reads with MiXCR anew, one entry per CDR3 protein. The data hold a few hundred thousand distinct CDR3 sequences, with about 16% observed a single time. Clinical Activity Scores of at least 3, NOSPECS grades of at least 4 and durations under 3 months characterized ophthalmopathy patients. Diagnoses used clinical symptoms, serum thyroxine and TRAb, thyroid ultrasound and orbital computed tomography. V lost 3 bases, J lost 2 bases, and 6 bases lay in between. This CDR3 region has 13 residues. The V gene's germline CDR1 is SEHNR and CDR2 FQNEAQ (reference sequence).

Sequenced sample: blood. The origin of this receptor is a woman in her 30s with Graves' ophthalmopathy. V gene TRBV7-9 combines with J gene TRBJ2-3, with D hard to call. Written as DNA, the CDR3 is TGTGCCAGCAGCTTCCTTCCCACAGATACGCAGTATTTT. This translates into CASSFLPTDTQYF.